The TCR beta chain described here comes from a study of blood T cell repertoires in COVID-19. Looking at the study overall: Spain, Italy and the United States supplied samples that represented acute and convalescent COVID-19. PBMCs, B-cell-depleted T cells, or T cells provided the cDNA or gDNA that made up the material.

Profiled with immunoSEQ multiplex PCR; TCRdb holds only in-frame clones, not every one. This table has 250,000 or so clones, around 87% appearing once. The material sequenced was peripheral blood. The sequence came from a woman aged 40 to 50 who had recovered from COVID-19.

This CDR3 is CASSVDLGGEQYF. The DNA for the CDR3 is TGTGCCAGCAGCGTAGATTTGGGGGGCGAGCAGTACTTC. This sequence joins TRBV9 and TRBJ2-7, with TRBD2 as a possible D gene (6 bases). Trimming pared 0 bases from V and 6 bases from J, leaving 10 bases between. The CDR3 sequence is 13 residues long. The germline gives CDR1 SGDLS, CDR2 YYNGEE.